One sample yielded the 32 T cell receptor beta chains listed below, sequenced in a study of blood T cell repertoires in COVID-19. Repertoires were generated with immunoSEQ multiplex PCR, while TCRdb's copy carries only in-frame clones and drops some. Altogether 300,000 to 400,000 clones are present, approximately 84% being singletons, with the ten largest covering over 0.8%. The sample was PBMCs or T cells enriched from blood (not recorded which). The receptor set was obtained from a woman aged 25 to 39 who had recovered from COVID-19.

CDR3 sequence: CAIRMPSQGKTGELFF. The CDR3 DNA follows: TGTGCCATCAGAATGCCATCACAGGGCAAAACCGGGGAGCTGTTTTTT. This chain joins TRBV10-3 and TRBJ2-2; perhaps TRBD1 as D (6 bases). The ends were cut back, 6 bases at V and 5 bases at J, with 19 bases in the middle. Germline V CDR1 and CDR2: ENHRY, SYGVKD. The CDR3 contains 16 residues.

The gene calls are TRBV12-3 or TRBV12-4 and TRBJ1-2; TRBD1 agrees at 7 bases. This CDR3 has 13 residues. V shed 5 bases and J 2 bases; nucleotides not matched to a gene: 2. The CDR3 loop reads CASSQDRNYGYTF. DNA of the CDR3: TGTGCCAGCAGTCAGGACAGGAACTATGGCTACACCTTC.

The rearrangement joins TRBV6-1 to TRBJ2-2; 7 bases are shared with TRBD1. The CDR3 length is 14 residues. Unmatched junction bases numbered 4, after V lost 2 bases and J lost 7 bases. Germline V lookup: CDR1 MNHNS, CDR2 SASEGT. This CDR3 is CASSERQGVGELFF. CDR3 in DNA: TGTGCCAGCAGTGAAAGACAGGGTGTCGGGGAGCTGTTTTTT.

This rearrangement joins TRBV28 to TRBJ2-7; 8 bases line up with TRBD1. This CDR3 has 15 amino acids. Germline trimming cut 2 bases from V and 5 bases from J; bases unmatched to any gene: 8. The germline V gene encodes CDR1 MDHEN and CDR2 SYDVKM. The CDR3 bases are TGTGCCAGCAGTTTAATCAGACAGGGGTTAAACGAGCAGTACTTC. Encoded protein: CASSLIRQGLNEQYF.

The chain combines TRBV7-9 with TRBJ1-1; no clear D gene. From germline, CDR1 is SEHNR and CDR2 FQNEAQ (reference sequence). Between the trimmed V and J ends, which lost 1 base and 7 bases, there was a span of 7 bases. The CDR3 spans 12 residues. The CDR3 loop is CASSLGGDEAFF. Here the CDR3 DNA reads TGTGCCAGCAGCTTAGGCGGAGATGAAGCTTTCTTT.

V is TRBV10-2 and J is TRBJ1-2; D possibly corresponds to TRBD1 (5 bases). This CDR3 region has 16 residues. V was cut by 0 bases and J by 4 bases, with 15 bases left in between. Germline V gene lookup returns CDR1 WSHSY and CDR2 SAAADI. The CDR3 DNA follows: TGCGCCAGCAGTGAGTCCTCGACGGGGGGTGGCTATGGCTACACCTTC. This encodes CASSESSTGGGYGYTF.

The gene calls are TRBV15 and TRBJ2-3; 10 nucleotides agree with TRBD1. Germline assignment: CDR1 LNHNV and CDR2 YYDKDF (reference sequence). The CDR3 covers 14 residues. V shed 5 bases, J shed 7 bases, and the junction held 6 bases outside the gene matches. CDR3 loop: CATSVWTGGNTQYF. The DNA of the CDR3 is TGTGCCACCAGCGTGTGGACAGGGGGAAATACGCAGTATTTT.

In the case of this clone: Other DNA sequences in the sample encode the same CDR3. DNA for the CDR3: TGTGCCAGCAGTGACAATACGGGGGGACAAGAGACCCAGTACTTC. This sequence encodes CASSDNTGGQETQYF. The V call is TRBV6-1, the J call TRBJ2-5; 7 bases match TRBD2. Germline V gene sequence: CDR1 MNHNS, CDR2 SASEGT. J gave up 2 bases and V 3 bases, and 6 bases lay outside the gene matches. The CDR3 extends over 15 amino acids.

This clone was recorded once. V usage is TRBV5-1 and J usage is TRBJ2-2; TRBD1 agrees at 7 bases. The CDR3 has 13 residues. The ends lost 4 bases at V and 7 bases at J; junction bases unmatched: 4. CDR1 is SGHRS, CDR2 YFSETQ, per germline. CDR3 sequence (DNA): TGCGCCAGCAGCGACGACAGGGTCGGGGAGCTGTTTTTT. Protein: CASSDDRVGELFF.

The chain combines TRBV20-1 with TRBJ1-3, with TRBD1 matching over 7 bases. With V trimmed by 3 bases and J by 3 bases, 5 bases remained unmatched. Germline V gene sequence: CDR1 DFQATT, CDR2 SNEGSKA (reference sequence). This CDR3 has 14 residues. The CDR3 coding sequence is TGCAGTGCTAGTAGGACAGGAAATGGAAACACCATATATTTT. Protein product: CSASRTGNGNTIYF.

This clone was seen just once. V and J are TRBV4-3 and TRBJ2-3, with 7 bases fitting TRBD1. J was trimmed by 6 bases and V by 3 bases; bases with no gene match: 6. Germline V lookup: CDR1 LGHNA, CDR2 YSLEER. The length of the CDR3 is 14 residues. CDR3: CASSQRTGADTQYF. The DNA for the CDR3 is TGCGCCAGCAGCCAGCGGACAGGAGCGGATACGCAGTATTTT.

In its sample, this clone was seen once. This chain links TRBV12-3 or TRBV12-4 with TRBJ2-1; D is uncertain. The CDR3 totals 12 residues. Trimming removed 7 bases from V and 1 base from J, with 5 bases in between. The CDR3 here is CASTGSYNEQFF. CDR3 DNA sequence: TGTGCCAGCACCGGGTCCTACAATGAGCAGTTCTTC.

This chain connects TRBV28 to TRBJ1-2, with 8 nucleotides matching TRBD1. This CDR3 comprises 15 residues. Germline CDR1 MDHEN, CDR2 SYDVKM. V trimming: 5 bases; J trimming: 1 base; junction bases outside the gene matches: 6. The CDR3 here is CASSGQGDGNYGYTF. Written as DNA, the CDR3 is TGTGCCAGCAGTGGACAGGGAGACGGTAACTATGGCTACACCTTC.

V is TRBV28 and J is TRBJ2-6; 11 bases are shared with TRBD1. The CDR3 is 19 residues long. Looked up from germline, CDR1 is MDHEN and CDR2 is SYDVKM. V lost 6 bases, J lost 4 bases, and 14 bases stayed unmatched. CDR3 protein: CASSTLRGQGGAGANVLTF. In DNA form, the CDR3 reads TGTGCCAGCAGCACCCTCCGGGGACAGGGGGGTGCCGGGGCCAACGTCCTGACTTTC.

This chain links TRBV7-9 with TRBJ2-3, with 8 bases identical to TRBD2. The germline V gene has CDR1 SEHNR and CDR2 FQNEAQ (reference sequence). The CDR3 length is 16 residues. J gave up 0 bases and V 5 bases, and 7 bases lay outside the gene matches. Here the CDR3 reads CASSPWTSWSTDTQYF. The CDR3 DNA follows: TGTGCCAGCAGCCCCTGGACTAGCTGGAGCACAGATACGCAGTATTTT.

The chain joins TRBV30 to TRBJ2-3; maybe TRBD2 (6 bases). Germline lookup yields CDR1 GTSNPN and CDR2 SVGIG (reference sequence). The CDR3 loop spans 13 amino acids. Trimming removed 2 bases at V and 4 bases at J, with 10 bases between. In nucleotides, the CDR3 is TGTGCCTGGAGTAGACTAGGCGCAGATACGCAGTATTTT. Translating it yields CAWSRLGADTQYF.

The rearrangement joins TRBV5-1 to TRBJ1-2; 9 bases fit TRBD1. The CDR3 is 15 amino acids. Per germline, CDR1 SGHRS and CDR2 YFSETQ. The ends lost 4 bases at V and 2 bases at J; junction bases unmatched: 6. CDR3 sequence: CASSDQTGGNYGYTF. As DNA, the CDR3 is TGCGCCAGCAGCGACCAGACAGGGGGGAACTATGGCTACACCTTC.

The J gene is TRBJ2-2, the V gene TRBV5-4; no firm D call. V lost 0 bases and J lost 2, with 8 bases in between. Germline lookup yields CDR1 SGHNT and CDR2 YYREEE (reference sequence). The CDR3 length is 15 residues. The CDR3 spells CASSLDRINTGELFF. The CDR3 region has the DNA TGTGCCAGCAGCTTGGACAGAATTAACACCGGGGAGCTGTTTTTT.

This chain uses TRBV7-9 with TRBJ2-3; D unresolved. The V end lost 5 bases, the J end lost 4 bases, and 16 bases lay between the germline ends. The CDR3 extends over 15 amino acids. Germline assignment: CDR1 SEHNR and CDR2 FQNEAQ (reference sequence). The DNA of the CDR3 is TGTGCCAGCAGCCCCCCCCTCCGGTCCTCAGATACGCAGTATTTT. Translated, it gives CASSPPLRSSDTQYF. Looking up the rest from reference TRBV7-9 and TRBJ2-3 gives the full variable domain: DTGVSQNPRHKITKRGQNVTFRCDPISEHNRLYWYRQTLGQGPEFLTYFQNEAQLEKSRLLSDRFSAERPKGSFSTLEIQRTEQGDSAMYLCASSPPLRSSDTQYFGPGTRLTVL.

This sequence joins TRBV24-1 and TRBJ1-3; D ambiguous. Trimming cost V 9 bases and J 0 bases, with 8 bases left between them. This CDR3 has 13 amino acids. The germline CDR1 and CDR2 sequences are KGHDR and SFDVKD. For the CDR3, the DNA is TGTGCCACCCGCCCTAGCTCTGGAAACACCATATATTTT. Residues: CATRPSSGNTIYF.

V and J are TRBV6-5 and TRBJ2-3, with D possibly matching TRBD1 (6 bases). V was cut by 2 bases and J by 3 bases, with 9 bases left in between. Germline CDR1 MNHEY, CDR2 SVGAGI. The length of the CDR3 is 14 residues. CDR3 nucleotides: TGTGCCAGCAGTTACCTCGGACAGACAGATACGCAGTATTTT. Its translation: CASSYLGQTDTQYF.

The V gene is TRBV25-1, the J gene TRBJ1-2; no clear D. This CDR3 is 11 amino acids long. Germline CDR1 reads MGHDK; CDR2 reads SYGVNS. The V and J ends lost 6 bases and 4 bases respectively, with 6 bases between them. The CDR3 reads CASRAPYGYTF. CDR3 DNA sequence: TGTGCCAGCAGGGCACCCTATGGCTACACCTTC.

The chain joins TRBV4-1 to TRBJ1-4; 9 nucleotides match TRBD1. The CDR3 has 17 amino acids. V trimming: 0 bases; J trimming: 5 bases; junction bases outside the gene matches: 7. Per the germline V gene, CDR1 is MGHRA and CDR2 is YSYEKL. The CDR3 DNA reads TGCGCCAGCAGCCAAGACGATCCCGGGACAGGGAATGAAAAACTGTTTTTT. It encodes CASSQDDPGTGNEKLFF.

The chain combines TRBV6-1 with TRBJ1-5, with a tentative D call TRBD1 (5 bases). V lost 2 bases and J lost 9, with 11 bases in between. The CDR3 covers 13 residues. Germline CDR1 MNHNS, CDR2 SASEGT. The CDR3 nucleotides read TGTGCCAGCAGTGAACGGGGGGGGATGCCCCAGCATTTT. Its translation: CASSERGGMPQHF.

DNA of the CDR3: TGTGCCAGCAGCCGAATGGGTGGAGCGGGGGTGAGCTCCTACAATGAGCAGTTCTTC. Protein sequence: CASSRMGGAGVSSYNEQFF. The chain joins TRBV3-1 (or the pseudogene TRBV3-2) to TRBJ2-1; 8 bases match TRBD2. This CDR3 region has 19 residues. CDR1 LGHDT and CDR2 YNNKEL come from the germline V gene (reference sequence). The trim removed 4 bases at V and 0 bases at J, leaving 14 bases unmatched.

The V call is TRBV28, the J call TRBJ2-7, with D possibly matching TRBD1 (6 bases). Germline V CDR1 and CDR2: MDHEN, SYDVKM. CDR3 length: 13 residues. The V end lost 6 bases, the J end lost 3 bases, and 12 bases lay between the germline ends. The CDR3 DNA reads TGTGCCAGCAGGGGGGCAAGGCTCTACGAGCAGTACTTC. This codes for CASRGARLYEQYF.

The chain employs TRBV18 and TRBJ2-3, with TRBD1 as a possible D gene (6 bases). Germline values: CDR1 KGHSH, CDR2 LQKENI. V shed 4 bases and J shed 6 bases, with 14 bases lying between them. This CDR3 has 14 residues. In DNA, the CDR3 is TGTGCCAGCTCACAATCCCCCCAGGGGGATACGCAGTATTTT. As protein: CASSQSPQGDTQYF. Looking up the rest from reference TRBV18 and TRBJ2-3 gives the full variable domain: NAGVMQNPRHLVRRRGQEARLRCSPMKGHSHVYWYRQLPEEGLKFMVYLQKENIIDESGMPKERFSAEFPKEGPSILRIQQVVRGDSAAYFCASSQSPQGDTQYFGPGTRLTVL.

The chain recombines TRBV6-6 with TRBJ1-5, with 8 bases aligning to TRBD1. Germline CDR1 and CDR2: MNHNY and SVGAGI (reference sequence). This CDR3 comprises 16 residues. The trim removed 6 bases at V and 2 bases at J, leaving 9 bases unmatched. For the CDR3, the DNA is TGTGCCAGCAGCCGAGGACAGGGCAATGGCAATCAGCCCCAGCATTTT. Translating gives CASSRGQGNGNQPQHF.

The chain recombines TRBV6-1 with TRBJ1-2, with 7 bases matching TRBD1. Germline assignment: CDR1 MNHNS and CDR2 SASEGT. J gave up 4 bases and V 3 bases, and 2 bases lay outside the gene matches. This CDR3 is 13 amino acids long. The CDR3 loop is CASSDTGVYGYTF. DNA of the CDR3: TGTGCCAGCAGTGATACAGGGGTCTATGGCTACACCTTC.

The chain recombines TRBV5-1 with TRBJ1-3; 9 bases map to TRBD1. In germline, CDR1 is SGHRS, CDR2 YFSETQ. V shed 2 bases and J 4 bases; nucleotides not matched to a gene: 4. The CDR3 is 15 amino acids. CDR3 protein: CASSFGQGRGNTIYF. CDR3 sequence (DNA): TGCGCCAGCAGCTTCGGACAGGGGAGGGGAAACACCATATATTTT.

On this clone: This sample also contains other DNA sequences that code for the same CDR3. The rearrangement joins TRBV12-3 or TRBV12-4 to TRBJ1-1; D uncertain. The ends were cut back, 2 bases at V and 3 bases at J, with 7 bases in the middle. CDR3 size: 13 residues. CDR3 residues: CASSLSGDTEAFF. The CDR3 DNA reads TGTGCCAGCAGTTTATCGGGTGACACTGAAGCTTTCTTT.

The chain uses TRBV18 and TRBJ1-2, with 7 bases aligning to TRBD1. V lost 3 bases and J lost 4; bases outside the gene matches: 8. The CDR3 is 15 residues long. CDR1 and CDR2 from the germline V gene are KGHSH and LQKENI. The CDR3 here is CASSPTDRPSYGYTF. The CDR3, as DNA: TGTGCCAGCTCACCCACGGACAGGCCGTCCTATGGCTACACCTTC. Looking up the rest from reference TRBV18 and TRBJ1-2 gives the full variable domain: NAGVMQNPRHLVRRRGQEARLRCSPMKGHSHVYWYRQLPEEGLKFMVYLQKENIIDESGMPKERFSAEFPKEGPSILRIQQVVRGDSAAYFCASSPTDRPSYGYTFGSGTRLTVV.